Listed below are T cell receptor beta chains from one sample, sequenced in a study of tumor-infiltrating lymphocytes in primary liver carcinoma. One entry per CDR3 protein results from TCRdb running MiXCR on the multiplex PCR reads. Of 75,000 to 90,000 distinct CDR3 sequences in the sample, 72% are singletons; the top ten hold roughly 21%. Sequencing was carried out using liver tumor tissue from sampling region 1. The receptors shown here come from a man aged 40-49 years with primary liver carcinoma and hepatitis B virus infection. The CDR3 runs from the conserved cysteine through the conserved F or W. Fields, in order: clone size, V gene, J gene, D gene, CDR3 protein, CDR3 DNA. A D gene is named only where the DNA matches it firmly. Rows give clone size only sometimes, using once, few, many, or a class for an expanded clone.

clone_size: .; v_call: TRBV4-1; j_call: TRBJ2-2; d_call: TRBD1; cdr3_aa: CANSRDRVFSGELFF; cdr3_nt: TGCGCCAACAGTCGGGACAGGGTTTTCTCCGGGGAGCTATTTTTT
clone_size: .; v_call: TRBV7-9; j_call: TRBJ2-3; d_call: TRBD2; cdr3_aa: CASSWGLDYTDTQYF; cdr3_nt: TGTGCAAGCAGTTGGGGACTAGACTACACAGATACGCAGTATTTT
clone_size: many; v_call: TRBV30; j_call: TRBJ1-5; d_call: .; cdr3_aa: CAWSHVGQPQHF; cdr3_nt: TGTGCCTGGAGTCACGTGGGGCAGCCCCAGCATTTT
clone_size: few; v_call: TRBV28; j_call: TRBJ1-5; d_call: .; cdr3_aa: CASSPPPGLYQPQHF; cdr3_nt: TGTGCCAGCAGCCCCCCACCGGGGTTATATCAGCCCCAGCATTTT
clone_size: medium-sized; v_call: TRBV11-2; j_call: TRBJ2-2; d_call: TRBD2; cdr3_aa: CASSSLTGGRATGELFF; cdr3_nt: TGTGCCAGCAGCTCTTTAACGGGGGGGAGGGCCACCGGGGAGCTGTTTTTT
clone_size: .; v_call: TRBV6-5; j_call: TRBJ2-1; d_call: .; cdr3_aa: CASSPQGRLGYSEQLF; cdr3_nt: TGTGCCAGCAGCCCGCAGGGAAGGCTCGGGTACAGTGAGCAGCTCTTC
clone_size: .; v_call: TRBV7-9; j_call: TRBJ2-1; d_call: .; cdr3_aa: CASTSGPGSYNERFF; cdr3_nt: TGTGCCAGCACCAGCGGCCCTGGCTCCTACAATGAGCGGTTCTTC
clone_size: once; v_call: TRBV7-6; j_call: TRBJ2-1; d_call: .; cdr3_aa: CASSLTPGTNNEQFF; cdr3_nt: TGTGCCAGCAGCTTAACCCCCGGGACCAACAATGAGCAGTTCTTC
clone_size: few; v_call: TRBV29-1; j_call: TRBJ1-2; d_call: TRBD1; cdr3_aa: CSAEDRGDLDYGYTF; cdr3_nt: TGTAGCGCCGAGGACAGGGGAGACCTGGACTATGGCTACACCTTC
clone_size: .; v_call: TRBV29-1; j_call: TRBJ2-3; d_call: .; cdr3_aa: CSVDGRRDTQYF; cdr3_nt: TGCAGCGTAGACGGACGTAGGGATACGCAGTATTTT